This entry is about one TCR beta chain. In the original processing: Reference gene primer amplification gave nucleated cell count estimates. Sequencing was performed with immunoSEQ multiplex PCR; in TCRdb, only in-frame clones are kept and a portion is missing. V, J and clone size reflect that table, while D and trimming were determined from the DNA. In the table there are about 190,000 clones, roughly 84% of which are singletons. CDR3 size: 14 residues. Trimming removed 10 bases from V and 6 bases from J; junction bases left unmatched: 13. Germline lookup yields CDR1 SNHLY and CDR2 FYNNEI. In Cohort 3, a recovered donor had either two negative PCRs, clearance, or symptom resolution. This entry comes from a study of blood T cell repertoires in COVID-19. The wider study: PBMCs, B-cell-depleted T cells, or T cells were the source of the cDNA or gDNA that made up the material.

This clonotype was sampled from a woman in her twenties or thirties who had recovered from COVID-19. The V call is TRBV2, the J call TRBJ2-5; TRBD2 agrees at 8 bases. Material: PBMCs or T cells enriched from blood (not recorded which). The CDR3: CAILSGGAAKTQYF. Here the CDR3 DNA reads TGTGCCATATTGAGCGGGGGAGCCGCCAAGACCCAGTACTTC.